Shown below are 29 T cell receptor beta chains from a single sample sequenced in a study of shared clonotypes between healthy human individuals. Method: immunoSEQ multiplex PCR; TCRdb's copy keeps in-frame clones and lacks some. The sample lists around 1.1 million clones; 70% to 80% were seen once. The sequencing input was memory CD4+ T cells from PBMCs. Subset in this sample: CD45RA-negative fraction. The receptors shown here come from a man aged 18 to 29 in good health. Some clones in this sample may be carry-over from other donors' samples.

This clone was observed once. The gene calls are TRBV30 and TRBJ1-2; 8 bases line up with TRBD1. This CDR3 contains 14 residues. V was pared by 0 bases and J by 3 bases, with 3 bases of the junction left unmatched. CDR1 is GTSNPN, CDR2 SVGIG, per germline (reference sequence). The DNA for the CDR3 is TGTGCCTGGAGTGTCCAGGGGGCTGACTATGGCTACACCTTC. This gives the protein CAWSVQGADYGYTF.

This chain connects TRBV19 to TRBJ2-1; TRBD1 or TRBD2 may be the D gene (7 bases each). Germline assignment: CDR1 LNHDA and CDR2 SQIVND (reference sequence). The CDR3 length is 13 residues. V dropped 8 bases and J dropped 10 bases, with 18 bases sitting between them. The DNA of the CDR3 is TGTGCCAGTGCAGGGGGGGAACTCCTCGAGCAGTTCTTC. It encodes CASAGGELLEQFF.

Worth noting for this clone: The same CDR3 can be traced to other DNA sequences in this sample. The chain carries TRBV7-2 and TRBJ2-7; 13 nucleotides agree with TRBD2. Looked up from germline, CDR1 is SGHTA and CDR2 is FQGNSA. CDR3 length: 15 amino acids. The V segment lost 1 base and the J segment 7 bases; nucleotides outside the gene matches: 4. The CDR3 is CASSLGTSGSREQYF. CDR3 bases: TGTGCCAGCAGCTTAGGGACTAGCGGGAGCCGGGAGCAGTACTTC.

Details on this clone: This clone may be a read error of a much larger clone one base away. The chain uses TRBV27 and TRBJ1-1; D is possibly TRBD1 (6 bases). The CDR3 has 17 amino acids. Germline V gives CDR1 MNHEY, CDR2 SMNVEV (reference sequence). For the CDR3, the DNA is TGTGTCAGCAGCGCCCGGGCCTACAGGGTCCCCTTCACTGAAGCTTTCTTT. It yields the protein CVSSARAYRVPFTEAFF.

The chain carries TRBV11-2 and TRBJ2-2; TRBD2 matches at 8 bases. Germline CDR1 and CDR2: SGHAT and FQNNGV. The CDR3 loop spans 18 amino acids. The J segment lost 2 bases and the V segment lost 1 base, leaving 9 bases of the junction unmatched. CDR3 in DNA: TGTGCCAGCAGCTTAGGGGCCCTGCTAGCGGGCAACACCGGGGAGCTGTTTTTT. Translated, it gives CASSLGALLAGNTGELFF.

This clone came up many times. The gene calls are TRBV28 and TRBJ1-5, with D uncertain. Trimming took 1 base from V and 4 from J, leaving 14 bases between them. Germline values: CDR1 MDHEN, CDR2 SYDVKM. The CDR3 is made up of 16 amino acids. In nucleotides, the CDR3 is TGTGCCAGCAGTTTATATCTCGGCACGATGAATCAGCCCCAGCATTTT. Protein product: CASSLYLGTMNQPQHF.

The chain has TRBV2 and TRBJ1-2, with D perhaps matching TRBD1 (6 bases). The germline CDR1 and CDR2 sequences are SNHLY and FYNNEI. The CDR3 is 15 amino acids. V lost 6 bases, J lost 0 bases, and 14 bases lay in between. The CDR3 here is CASSDWDITNYGYTF. DNA for the CDR3: TGTGCCAGCAGCGACTGGGACATAACTAACTATGGCTACACCTTC.

The V and J genes are TRBV9 and TRBJ2-7; 7 nucleotides match TRBD2. The CDR3 is made up of 16 amino acids. CDR1 is SGDLS and CDR2 is YYNGEE in the germline V gene. The junction had 9 bases not matched to a gene; V was cut back by 0 bases and J by 3 bases. CDR3 DNA sequence: TGTGCCAGCAGCGTAGGACAGCTAGCGGTACACTACGAGCAGTACTTC. Its protein is CASSVGQLAVHYEQYF.

This clone was counted only a few times. At the DNA level, this CDR3 is encoded by other sequences in the same sample as well. This chain uses TRBV7-9 with TRBJ1-5, with unresolved D. The CDR3 spans 12 residues. Trimming left V 0 bases short and J 6 bases short, with 3 bases between. CDR1 SEHNR and CDR2 FQNEAQ come from the germline V gene (reference sequence). CDR3 sequence: CASSLAGQPQHF. The CDR3 nucleotides read TGTGCCAGCAGCTTAGCGGGTCAGCCCCAGCATTTT. The full variable domain, rest sourced from reference TRBV7-9 and TRBJ1-5, is DTGVSQNPRHKITKRGQNVTFRCDPISEHNRLYWYRQTLGQGPEFLTYFQNEAQLEKSRLLSDRFSAERPKGSFSTLEIQRTEQGDSAMYLCASSLAGQPQHFGDGTRLSIL.

The CDR3 nucleotides are TGTGCCAGTTGGACAGGGTTCTCCTCTGGAAACACCATATATTTT. This sequence encodes CASWTGFSSGNTIYF. The V call is TRBV28, the J call TRBJ1-3, with 8 bases identical to TRBD1. CDR1 and CDR2 (germline): MDHEN, SYDVKM. This CDR3 spans 15 amino acids. Germline trimming cut 9 bases from V and 0 bases from J; bases unmatched to any gene: 7.

The rearrangement uses TRBV7-2 and TRBJ1-3; D is unresolved. Per germline, CDR1 SGHTA and CDR2 FQGNSA. This CDR3 has 13 residues. V was trimmed by 1 base and J by 5 bases, leaving 6 bases between them. The CDR3: CASSLGPRNTIYF. As DNA, the CDR3 is TGTGCCAGCAGCTTAGGGCCTCGAAACACCATATATTTT. The complete variable domain, with remaining parts taken from reference TRBV7-2 and TRBJ1-3, reads GAGVSQSPSNKVTEKGKDVELRCDPISGHTALYWYRQSLGQGLEFLIYFQGNSAPDKSGLPSDRFSAERTGGSVSTLTIQRTQQEDSAVYLCASSLGPRNTIYFGEGSWLTVV.

V usage is TRBV19 and J usage is TRBJ2-1; D gene unclear. Germline V gives CDR1 LNHDA, CDR2 SQIVND (reference sequence). V was shortened by 5 bases and J by 5 bases, with 7 bases between the two germline ends. The CDR3 length is 12 residues. The DNA of the CDR3 is TGTGCCAGTAGTGTACAGAACAATGAGCAGTTCTTC. As protein: CASSVQNNEQFF.

The V call is TRBV4-3, the J call TRBJ2-4, with TRBD2 as a possible D gene (6 bases). The CDR3 runs to 15 residues. From germline, CDR1 is LGHNA and CDR2 YSLEER. V lost 0 bases and J lost 3, with 9 bases in between. CDR3 loop: CASSQDPGVKNIQYF. The CDR3 DNA reads as TGCGCCAGCAGCCAAGATCCGGGGGTCAAAAACATTCAGTACTTC.

The chain recombines TRBV16 with TRBJ1-1; D gene unclear. Trimming cost V 0 bases and J 7 bases, with 6 bases left between them. Per the germline V gene, CDR1 is KGHSY and CDR2 is FQNENV. The CDR3 totals 12 residues. The CDR3 nucleotides read TGTGCCAGCAGCCAATCTCGGAGTGAAGCTTTCTTT. This codes for CASSQSRSEAFF.

The chain carries TRBV7-3 and TRBJ2-1; 9 bases agree with TRBD2. The CDR3 contains 16 residues. V lost 0 bases and J lost 9; bases outside the gene matches: 9. Germline V gene data show CDR1 as SGHTA and CDR2 as FQGTGA. DNA of the CDR3: TGTGCCAGCAGCTTAACCGGGACTAGCAACGCCGGTGAGCAGTTCTTC. Its protein product is CASSLTGTSNAGEQFF.

The chain carries TRBV5-1 and TRBJ2-5; D not resolved. Germline lookup yields CDR1 SGHRS and CDR2 YFSETQ. The V and J ends lost 1 base and 2 bases respectively, with 9 bases between them. This CDR3 spans 14 amino acids. CDR3 in amino acids: CASSLSKIQETQYF. The CDR3 DNA reads as TGCGCCAGCAGCTTGTCGAAGATACAAGAGACCCAGTACTTC. Full variable domain (remainder filled in from reference TRBV5-1 and TRBJ2-5): KAGVTQTPRYLIKTRGQQVTLSCSPISGHRSVSWYQQTPGQGLQFLFEYFSETQRNKGNFPGRFSGRQFSNSRSEMNVSTLELGDSALYLCASSLSKIQETQYFGPGTRLLVL.

The chain carries TRBV11-2 and TRBJ1-1; 8 positions match TRBD1. This CDR3 has 15 amino acids. The V gene's germline CDR1 is SGHAT and CDR2 FQNNGV. The V segment lost 3 bases and the J segment 2 bases; nucleotides outside the gene matches: 5. The CDR3 nucleotides read TGTGCCAGCAGCTTGCCCCAGGGGGCTAACACTGAAGCTTTCTTT. Its protein is CASSLPQGANTEAFF.

This sequence joins TRBV2 and TRBJ1-5, with 7 nucleotides matching TRBD1. Trimming cost V 5 bases and J 7 bases; bases outside gene matches: 2. Germline V gene sequence: CDR1 SNHLY, CDR2 FYNNEI. The CDR3 runs 12 residues. The CDR3 loop is CASSMGQQPQHF. CDR3 nucleotide sequence: TGTGCCAGCAGTATGGGACAGCAGCCCCAGCATTTT.

The chain is built from TRBV7-9 and TRBJ1-5; 7 bases match TRBD1. After removal of 3 bases from V and 5 bases from J, the junction contained 4 bases not matched to a gene. Germline values: CDR1 SEHNR, CDR2 FQNEAQ (reference sequence). There are 14 residues in the CDR3. CDR3 nucleotides: TGTGCCAGCAGCTTGACAGGGTTGCATCAGCCCCAGCATTTT. This gives the protein CASSLTGLHQPQHF.

Points on this clone: The junction shows a germline mismatch at one end, possibly a read error. V gene TRBV7-9 combines with J gene TRBJ1-2, with a weak D call TRBD1 (6 bases). Germline values: CDR1 SEHNR, CDR2 FQNEAQ (reference sequence). This CDR3 comprises 13 residues. In DNA, the CDR3 is TGTGCCAGCAGCCCCACTAACATACAGGGATACCCCTTC. Its protein product is CASSPTNIQGYPF.

About this clone itself: At the DNA level, this CDR3 is encoded by other sequences in the same sample as well. This chain connects TRBV9 to TRBJ2-3; D remains ambiguous. The CDR3 runs 13 residues. V gave up 6 bases and J gave up 1 base, with 9 bases separating them. CDR1 and CDR2 (germline): SGDLS, YYNGEE. The CDR3 DNA follows: TGTGCCAGCACCCCACCGGGCACAGATACGCAGTATTTT. As protein: CASTPPGTDTQYF.

The rearrangement joins TRBV7-2 to TRBJ1-1; a weak D match, TRBD1 (6 bases). The CDR3 contains 14 residues. Trimming shortened V by 6 bases and J by 3 bases, and 14 bases separated the two germline ends. The V gene's germline CDR1 is SGHTA and CDR2 FQGNSA. CDR3 protein: CASRKGGADTEAFF. The DNA for the CDR3 is TGTGCCAGCAGAAAAGGGGGTGCGGACACTGAAGCTTTCTTT.

The chain recombines TRBV2 with TRBJ1-1; a possible D gene is TRBD1 (5 bases). From germline, CDR1 is SNHLY and CDR2 FYNNEI. The CDR3 is 14 amino acids. V lost 8 bases and J lost 4, with 17 bases in between. The chain's CDR3 is CASGTTAGITEAFF. The CDR3 region has the DNA TGTGCCAGCGGGACGACAGCCGGGATCACTGAAGCTTTCTTT.

This chain joins TRBV11-2 and TRBJ2-1, with 11 bases fitting TRBD2. The CDR3 length is 15 residues. V trimming: 3 bases; J trimming: 5 bases; junction bases outside the gene matches: 3. Germline assignment: CDR1 SGHAT and CDR2 FQNNGV. The CDR3 bases are TGTGCCAGCAGCTTTCCGGGACTAGCGGACAATGAGCAGTTCTTC. It codes for CASSFPGLADNEQFF.

This chain connects TRBV6-5 to TRBJ1-4; TRBD1 might be the D (6 bases). CDR3 length: 14 amino acids. Germline CDR1 is MNHEY and CDR2 is SVGAGI. V lost 5 bases to trimming and J lost 3 bases, with 10 bases between them. CDR3 DNA sequence: TGTGCCAGCAGTCGTACAGGGCCTAATGAAAAACTGTTTTTT. Amino acid sequence: CASSRTGPNEKLFF.

The chain couples TRBV7-2 to TRBJ1-2; 7 nucleotides match TRBD1. The CDR3 runs to 14 residues. The germline CDR1 and CDR2 sequences are SGHTA and FQGNSA. V gave up 4 bases and J gave up 1 base; unmatched junction bases: 3. The CDR3 nucleotides read TGTGCCAGCAGCTCCGGGACAGTTAACTATGGCTACACCTTC. Translated, it gives CASSSGTVNYGYTF.

The chain combines TRBV6-5 with TRBJ2-3; D is undetermined. The CDR3 is made up of 16 amino acids. The V gene's germline CDR1 is MNHEY and CDR2 SVGAGI. V lost 0 bases to trimming and J lost 0 bases, with 10 bases between them. CDR3 region: CASSYSSLFSTDTQYF. The CDR3 DNA reads TGTGCCAGCAGTTACTCGAGTCTTTTTAGCACAGATACGCAGTATTTT.

This chain connects TRBV6-5 to TRBJ2-4; 8 bases match TRBD2. Trimming at V came to 5 bases and at J to 5 bases, leaving 2 bases not matched to a gene. CDR1 is MNHEY, CDR2 SVGAGI, per germline. The CDR3 totals 13 residues. The CDR3 is CASSETSENIQYF. In nucleotides, the CDR3 is TGTGCCAGCAGTGAGACTAGCGAAAACATTCAGTACTTC.

The chain employs TRBV29-1 and TRBJ1-1; the match to TRBD1 covers 7 bases. This CDR3 is 11 amino acids long. After removal of 4 bases from V and 8 bases from J, the junction contained 4 bases not matched to a gene. The germline V gene has CDR1 SQVTM and CDR2 ANQGSEA. The CDR3 here is CSVAGGGEAFF. The CDR3 DNA reads TGCAGCGTTGCGGGAGGGGGCGAAGCTTTCTTT. The full variable domain, in which reference TRBV29-1 and TRBJ1-1 provide the parts outside the CDR3, is SAVISQKPSRDICQRGTSLTIQCQVDSQVTMMFWYRQQPGQSLTLIATANQGSEATYESGFVIDKFPISRPNLTFSTLTVSNMSPEDSSIYLCSVAGGGEAFFGQGTRLTVV.